A selection of T cell receptor beta chains follows, all from one sample in a study of blood T cell repertoires in COVID-19. Profiling relied on immunoSEQ multiplex PCR, and the TCRdb table lists in-frame clones only, not all of them. The table has about 170,000 clones, approximately 82% seen once; the top ten hold around a fifth. What was sequenced was peripheral blood. Source of these receptors: a woman older than 75 with acute or convalescent COVID-19. CDR3s include the opening cysteine and the closing phenylalanine or tryptophan.

TRBJ1-3,TRBV19,CASSGQGRGNTIYF
TRBJ2-5,TRBV3-1/TRBV3-2,CASSQSSVETQYF
TRBJ2-2,TRBV6-4,CASRHRGDAGELFF
TRBJ1-4,TRBV7-9,CASSFTGLGALNEKLFF
TRBJ1-1,TRBV2,CASRAGLVKF
TRBJ2-7,TRBV3-1/TRBV3-2,CASSPGLAGGSYEQYF
TRBJ1-2,TRBV28,CASNYREHGYTF
TRBJ2-1,TRBV15,CATSRENRVPEQFF
TRBJ2-2,TRBV18,CASTNQGASGTGELFF
TRBJ1-1,TRBV7-9,CASSPGGGGNTEAFF
TRBJ2-7,TRBV18,CASSPTQATYEQYF
TRBJ2-1,TRBV5-1,CASSLVPTNGLEQFF
TRBJ2-5,TRBV27,CASSLSGLAENGETQYF
TRBJ1-2,TRBV6-5,CASSPRDRVGGYTF
TRBJ1-2,TRBV5-8,CASRGPGQGSPGYTF
TRBJ1-5,TRBV19,CASSRQGSNQPQHF
TRBJ1-1,TRBV5-6,CASSRTENTEAFF
TRBJ2-7,TRBV2,CASSYADQGEQYF
TRBJ1-2,TRBV2,CASSEVRTYGYTF
TRBJ1-2,TRBV7-2,CASGNYGYTF
TRBJ1-5,TRBV6-5,CASSFPAGDNQPQHF
TRBJ1-6,TRBV15,CATSYRDRVSSPLHF
TRBJ1-2,TRBV30,CAWSPQGQVEGPNYGYTF
TRBJ2-1,TRBV7-2,CASSRSGASSYNEQFF
TRBJ2-3,TRBV30,CAVDTGGRDTQYF
TRBJ1-2,TRBV10-3,CAIPTNRTNYGYTF
TRBJ2-1,TRBV11-2,CASSFDPRSSYNEQFF
TRBJ1-3,TRBV5-1,CASSLGQGHNAIYF
TRBJ1-2,TRBV12-5,CASGLRPISGGYTF
TRBJ1-1,TRBV5-1,CASSQLNSGTVNTEAFF
TRBJ1-1,TRBV29-1,CSAAVDRGCSF
TRBJ2-7,TRBV6-5,CASSYSGDYEQYF
TRBJ1-3,TRBV30,CAWSVRQGAGNTIYF
TRBJ1-1,TRBV5-1,CATAPLQQNTEAFF
TRBJ2-1,TRBV19,CASSNGGLAGYNEQFF
TRBJ1-1,TRBV9,CASSVEGTGGISEAFF
TRBJ1-1,TRBV29-1,CSVEDLKGRGTEAFF
TRBJ1-2,TRBV19,CASSPTPPGQGLYGYTF
TRBJ2-6,TRBV25-1,CASSPSGANVLTF
TRBJ1-1,TRBV29-1,CSAQRSGTEAFF